This TCR beta chain came from a study of T cell repertoires in cytomegalovirus infection. Study details: Recently identified HLA-C-restricted CMV epitopes and well-studied HLA-B-restricted CMV epitopes were used by the study.

One entry per CDR3 protein, called by TCRdb with MiXCR from the reads. Among approximately 770,000 distinct CDR3 sequences listed, approximately 32% were seen once. The CDR3 has 16 residues. Losses at the gene ends were 5 bases for V and 3 bases for J; bases not matched to a gene: 5. About this clonotype itself: Its antigen is unknown.

V gene TRBV12-3 or TRBV12-4 combines with J gene TRBJ2-7, with 15 bases identical to TRBD2. This TCR came from a human donor in good health (CMV status not recorded). Some clones in this sample may be carry-over from other donors' samples. The sequenced sample was cultured CD8+ T cells from PBMCs, obtained from culture after CMV antigen stimulation. Here the CDR3 reads CASSGLAGGALYEQYF. CDR3 nucleotide sequence: TGTGCCAGCAGTGGACTAGCGGGGGGGGCCCTCTACGAGCAGTACTTC.